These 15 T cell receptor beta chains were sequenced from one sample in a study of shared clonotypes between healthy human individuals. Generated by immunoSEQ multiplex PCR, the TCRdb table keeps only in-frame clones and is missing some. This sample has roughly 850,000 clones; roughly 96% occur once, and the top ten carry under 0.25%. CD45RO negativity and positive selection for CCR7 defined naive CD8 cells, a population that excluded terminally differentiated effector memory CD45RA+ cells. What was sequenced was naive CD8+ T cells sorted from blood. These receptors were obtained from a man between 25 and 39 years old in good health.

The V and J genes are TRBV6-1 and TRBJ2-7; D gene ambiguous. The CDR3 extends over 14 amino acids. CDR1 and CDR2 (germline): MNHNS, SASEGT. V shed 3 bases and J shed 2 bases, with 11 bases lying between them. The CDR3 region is CASSDRPIAYEQYF. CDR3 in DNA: TGTGCCAGCAGTGACCGACCGATAGCCTACGAGCAGTACTTC.

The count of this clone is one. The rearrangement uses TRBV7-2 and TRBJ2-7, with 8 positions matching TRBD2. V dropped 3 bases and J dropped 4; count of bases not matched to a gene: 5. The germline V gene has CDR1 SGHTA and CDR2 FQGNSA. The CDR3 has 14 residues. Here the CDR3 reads CASSLDQRGYEQYF. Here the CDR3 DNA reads TGTGCCAGCAGCTTGGATCAGCGGGGGTACGAGCAGTACTTC.

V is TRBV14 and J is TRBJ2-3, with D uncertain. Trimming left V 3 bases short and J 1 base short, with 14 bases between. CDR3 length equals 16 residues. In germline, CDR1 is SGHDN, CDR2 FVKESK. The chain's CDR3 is CASSHPPPLGTDTQYF. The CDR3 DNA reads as TGTGCCAGCAGCCACCCGCCCCCGCTGGGCACAGATACGCAGTATTTT.

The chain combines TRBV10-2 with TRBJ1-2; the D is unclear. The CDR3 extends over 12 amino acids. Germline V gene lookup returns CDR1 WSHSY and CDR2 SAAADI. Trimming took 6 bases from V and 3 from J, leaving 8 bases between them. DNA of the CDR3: TGCGCCAGCAGCCCGGACTACTATGGCTACACCTTC. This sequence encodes CASSPDYYGYTF.

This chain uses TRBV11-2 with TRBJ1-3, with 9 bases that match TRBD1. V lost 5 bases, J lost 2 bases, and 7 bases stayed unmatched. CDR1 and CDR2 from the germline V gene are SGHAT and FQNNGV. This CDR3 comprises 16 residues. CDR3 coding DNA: TGTGCCAGCAGCATTGGGACAGGGCCACCTGGAAACACCATATATTTT. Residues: CASSIGTGPPGNTIYF.

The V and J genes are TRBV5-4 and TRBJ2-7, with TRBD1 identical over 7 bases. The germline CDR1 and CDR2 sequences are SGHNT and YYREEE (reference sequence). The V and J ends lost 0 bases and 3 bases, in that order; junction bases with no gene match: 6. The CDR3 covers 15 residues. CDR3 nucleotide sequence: TGTGCCAGCAGCTTGGGGGACAGAACCTACTACGAGCAGTACTTC. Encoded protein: CASSLGDRTYYEQYF.

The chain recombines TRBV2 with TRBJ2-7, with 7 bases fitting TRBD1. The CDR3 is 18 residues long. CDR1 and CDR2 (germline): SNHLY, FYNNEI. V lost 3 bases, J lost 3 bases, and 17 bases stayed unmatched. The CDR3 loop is CASSESKTGSKLFYEQYF. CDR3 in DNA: TGTGCCAGCAGTGAGTCGAAGACAGGGAGTAAGCTTTTCTACGAGCAGTACTTC.

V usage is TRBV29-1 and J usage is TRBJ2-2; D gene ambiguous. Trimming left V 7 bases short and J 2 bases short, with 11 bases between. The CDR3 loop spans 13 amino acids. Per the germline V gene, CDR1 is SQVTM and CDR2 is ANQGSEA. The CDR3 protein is CSATLTNTGELFF. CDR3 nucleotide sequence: TGCAGCGCCACATTGACAAACACCGGGGAGCTGTTTTTT.

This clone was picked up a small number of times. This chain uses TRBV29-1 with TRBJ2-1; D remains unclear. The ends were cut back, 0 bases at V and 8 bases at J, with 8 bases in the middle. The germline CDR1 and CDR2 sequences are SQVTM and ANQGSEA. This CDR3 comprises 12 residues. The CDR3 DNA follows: TGCAGCGTTGAAGATCGCTTTCATGAGCAGTTCTTC. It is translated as CSVEDRFHEQFF.

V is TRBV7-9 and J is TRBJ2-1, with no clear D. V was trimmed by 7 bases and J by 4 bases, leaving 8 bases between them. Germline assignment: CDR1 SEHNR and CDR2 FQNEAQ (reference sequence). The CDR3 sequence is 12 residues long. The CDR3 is CASKTAYNEQFF. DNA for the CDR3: TGTGCCAGCAAAACGGCTTACAATGAGCAGTTCTTC.

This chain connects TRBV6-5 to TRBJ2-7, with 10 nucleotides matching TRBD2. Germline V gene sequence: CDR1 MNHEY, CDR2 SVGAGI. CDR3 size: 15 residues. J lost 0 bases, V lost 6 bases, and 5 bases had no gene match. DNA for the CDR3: TGTGCCAGCAGATTAGCGGGAGGATCCTCCTACGAGCAGTACTTC. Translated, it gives CASRLAGGSSYEQYF.

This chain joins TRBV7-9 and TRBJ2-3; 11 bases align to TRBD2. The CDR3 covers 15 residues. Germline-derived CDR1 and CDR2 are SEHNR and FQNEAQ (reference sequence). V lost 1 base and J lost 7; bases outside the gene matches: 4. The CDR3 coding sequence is TGTGCCAGCAGCTTAGTAGGGACTAGCGGTTATACGCAGTATTTT. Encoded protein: CASSLVGTSGYTQYF.

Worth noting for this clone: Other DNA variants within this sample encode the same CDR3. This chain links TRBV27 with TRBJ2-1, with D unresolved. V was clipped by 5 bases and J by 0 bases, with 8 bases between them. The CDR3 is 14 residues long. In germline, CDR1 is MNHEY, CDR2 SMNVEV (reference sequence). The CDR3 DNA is TGTGCCAGCAGTCTGATTAGCTCCTACAATGAGCAGTTCTTC. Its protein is CASSLISSYNEQFF.

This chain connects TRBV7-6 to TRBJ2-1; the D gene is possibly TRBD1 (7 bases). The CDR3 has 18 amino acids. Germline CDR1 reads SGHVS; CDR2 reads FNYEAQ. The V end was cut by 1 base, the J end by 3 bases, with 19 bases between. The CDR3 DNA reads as TGTGCCAGCAGCTTAGTCGCAGGGGGGCGACCGAACTACAATGAGCAGTTCTTC. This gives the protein CASSLVAGGRPNYNEQFF. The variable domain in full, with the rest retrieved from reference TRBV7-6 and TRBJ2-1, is GAGVSQSPRYKVTKRGQDVALRCDPISGHVSLYWYRQALGQGPEFLTYFNYEAQQDKSGLPNDRFSAERPEGSISTLTIQRTEQRDSAMYRCASSLVAGGRPNYNEQFFGPGTRLTVL.

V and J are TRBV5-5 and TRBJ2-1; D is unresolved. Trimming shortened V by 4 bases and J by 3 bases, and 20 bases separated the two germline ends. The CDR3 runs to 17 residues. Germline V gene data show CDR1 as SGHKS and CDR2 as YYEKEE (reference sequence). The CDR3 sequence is CASSPVHTAQNYNEQFF. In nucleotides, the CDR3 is TGTGCCAGCAGCCCCGTCCACACAGCCCAAAACTACAATGAGCAGTTCTTC. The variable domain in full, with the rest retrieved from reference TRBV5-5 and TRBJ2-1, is DAGVTQSPTHLIKTRGQQVTLRCSPISGHKSVSWYQQVLGQGPQFIFQYYEKEERGRGNFPDRFSARQFPNYSSELNVNALLLGDSALYLCASSPVHTAQNYNEQFFGPGTRLTVL.